Included here is one T cell receptor (beta chain) sequence, with context. This sample stems from a study of T cell responses to AZD1222 COVID-19 vaccine. Produced via immunoSEQ multiplex PCR; TCRdb's table is partial and in-frame only. The sample has some 170,000 clones, roughly 92% seen once. V gave up 5 bases and J gave up 4 bases, with 15 bases separating them. Germline-derived CDR1 and CDR2 are MGHDK and SYGVNS. This CDR3 comprises 15 residues. The rearrangement uses TRBV25-1 and TRBJ1-3, with D maybe TRBD1 (6 bases). This TCR was recovered from an adult who received the AZD1222 COVID-19 vaccine. The starting material was peripheral blood, obtained 28 days after the second AZD1222 dose. CDR3 in amino acids: CASSSYRASGNTIYF. CDR3 coding DNA: TGTGCCAGCAGTTCCTACAGGGCCTCCGGAAACACCATATATTTT.